This TCR beta chain was identified in a study of blood T cell repertoires in COVID-19. Some clones are missing from TCRdb's copy, which holds only in-frame ones; the method was immunoSEQ multiplex PCR. The data hold roughly 140,000 clones, with over 75% observed a single time. V dropped 5 bases and J dropped 0 bases, with 10 bases sitting between them. There are 15 residues in the CDR3. Germline V gene data show CDR1 as SEHNR and CDR2 as FQNEAQ (reference sequence). Cohorts were based on clinical histories the participants reported. What was sequenced was PBMCs or T cells enriched from blood (not recorded which). The chain has TRBV7-9 and TRBJ2-2; D remains unclear. This clonotype originated in a woman in her twenties or thirties with acute COVID-19. The CDR3 region has the DNA TGTGCCAGCAGCCCCTATGCCGCGAACACCGGGGAGCTGTTTTTT. As protein: CASSPYAANTGELFF.